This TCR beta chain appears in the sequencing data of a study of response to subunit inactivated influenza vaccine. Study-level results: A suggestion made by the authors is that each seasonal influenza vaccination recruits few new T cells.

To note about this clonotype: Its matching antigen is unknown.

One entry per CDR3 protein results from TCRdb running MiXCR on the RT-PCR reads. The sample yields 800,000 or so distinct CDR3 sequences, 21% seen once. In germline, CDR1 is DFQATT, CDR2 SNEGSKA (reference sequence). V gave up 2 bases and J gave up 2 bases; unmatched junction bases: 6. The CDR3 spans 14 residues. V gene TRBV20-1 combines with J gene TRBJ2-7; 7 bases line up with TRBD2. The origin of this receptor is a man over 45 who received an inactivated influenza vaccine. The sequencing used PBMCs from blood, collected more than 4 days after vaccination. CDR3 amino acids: CSARRSGPPYEQYF. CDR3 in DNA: TGCAGTGCTAGACGTAGCGGGCCACCCTACGAGCAGTACTTC.